Following are 25 T cell receptor beta chains from one sample sequenced in a study of molecular identifiers for immune sequencing clone quantification. TCRdb re-derived calls from the PCR reads in MiXCR, one entry per CDR3 protein. The data contain about 320,000 distinct CDR3 sequences, about 20% of them seen just once; the ten biggest clones take up about 0.79%. Sequenced input: naive CD8+ T cells from blood, with Jurkat cell RNA spiked in. Stated subset: FACS-sorted CD8+CD4-CCR7+CD45RA+ naive T cells. The receptors derive from a human donor in good health. Some libraries in this study had Jurkat cell RNA spiked in.

This clonotype has more than one count but fewer than ten. J is TRBJ2-1 and V is TRBV4-3, with 9 bases fitting TRBD2. The CDR3 contains 16 residues. V was pared by 3 bases and J by 5 bases, with 8 bases of the junction left unmatched. Germline CDR1 and CDR2: LGHNA and YSLEER. The CDR3 here is CASSQLPSGNNNEQFF. CDR3 DNA: TGCGCCAGCAGCCAGTTGCCTAGCGGGAACAACAATGAGCAGTTCTTC.

This clonotype was recorded many times. The chain couples TRBV24-1 to TRBJ2-2, with D perhaps TRBD1 (6 bases). The CDR3 is 18 residues long. With 0 bases removed from V and 7 bases from J, the gap between germline ends came to 20 bases. CDR1 is KGHDR and CDR2 is SFDVKD in the germline V gene. CDR3 DNA: TGTGCCACCAGTGATTTGCACAGGGTACTTGGTTCGTACGGGGAGCTGTTTTTT. Translation gives CATSDLHRVLGSYGELFF.

This clonotype was counted at least ten times. The chain uses TRBV7-6 and TRBJ1-3; D gene ambiguous. V was cut by 5 bases and J by 2 bases, with 7 bases left in between. CDR3 length: 13 amino acids. In germline, CDR1 is SGHVS, CDR2 FNYEAQ. CDR3: CASSPSPGNTIYF. The CDR3 DNA follows: TGTGCCAGCAGCCCGAGTCCTGGAAACACCATATATTTT.

Notes on this clonotype: Given a much more abundant clone one base away, this may be a read error. Since the CDR3 does not end with the conserved phenylalanine or tryptophan, this likely comes from a read error. V is TRBV13 and J is TRBJ1-5; TRBD1 might be the D (6 bases). The germline gives CDR1 PRHDT, CDR2 FYEKMQ (reference sequence). Trimming pared 3 bases from V and 0 bases from J, leaving 9 bases between. CDR3 size: 15 residues. The CDR3 spells CASSLRGDSNQPQHV. CDR3 sequence (DNA): TGTGCCAGCAGCTTGAGGGGGGATAGCAATCAGCCCCAGCATGTT.

The genes are TRBV6-2 or TRBV6-3 and TRBJ2-5, with 9 bases matching TRBD2. Germline V lookup: CDR1 MNHEY, CDR2 SVGEGT. V was clipped by 0 bases and J by 4 bases; unmatched bases: 6. The CDR3 loop spans 16 amino acids. CDR3 bases: TGTGCCAGCAGTTACTCTCAAGCGGGGGGTCCAGAGACCCAGTACTTC. It is translated as CASSYSQAGGPETQYF.

V gene TRBV28 combines with J gene TRBJ2-3; 13 bases map to TRBD2. J was trimmed by 1 base and V by 6 bases; bases with no gene match: 7. CDR1 is MDHEN, CDR2 SYDVKM, per germline. The CDR3 runs 17 residues. CDR3 coding DNA: TGTGCCAGCAGCCGTGGACTAGCGGGAGTCGGCACAGATACGCAGTATTTT. Its protein is CASSRGLAGVGTDTQYF.

This clonotype occurred many times. The chain carries TRBV7-2 and TRBJ1-1; D might be TRBD1 (5 bases). Trimming took 1 base from V and 4 from J, leaving 10 bases between them. CDR1 and CDR2 from the germline V gene are SGHTA and FQGNSA. This CDR3 is 14 amino acids long. CDR3 nucleotides: TGTGCCAGCAGCTTAGATGGGGCGGGCACTGAAGCTTTCTTT. It translates to CASSLDGAGTEAFF. Full variable domain (outside the CDR3, taken from reference TRBV7-2 and TRBJ1-1): GAGVSQSPSNKVTEKGKDVELRCDPISGHTALYWYRQSLGQGLEFLIYFQGNSAPDKSGLPSDRFSAERTGGSVSTLTIQRTQQEDSAVYLCASSLDGAGTEAFFGQGTRLTVV.

The rearrangement uses TRBV27 and TRBJ2-7; D tentatively reads TRBD1 or TRBD2 (5 bases each). The CDR3 length is 16 residues. CDR1 and CDR2 from the germline V gene are MNHEY and SMNVEV (reference sequence). V dropped 1 base and J dropped 3 bases, with 16 bases sitting between them. This CDR3 reads CASSLLGPMGVYEQYF. CDR3 DNA: TGTGCCAGCAGTTTATTAGGGCCGATGGGGGTCTACGAGCAGTACTTC.

The rearrangement links TRBV27 to TRBJ2-3, with a possible D match to TRBD1 (5 bases). The CDR3 runs 16 residues. From germline, CDR1 is MNHEY and CDR2 SMNVEV (reference sequence). Trimming pared 3 bases from V and 2 bases from J, leaving 15 bases between. The CDR3 DNA reads TGTGCCAGCAGTTTTGCACAGGTCCCGTCCACAGATACGCAGTATTTT. Translating it yields CASSFAQVPSTDTQYF.

The gene calls are TRBV21-1 and TRBJ1-5; the D call in the table, TRBD1, was not verified against the DNA. TRBV21-1 is reported as a pseudogene. This CDR3 comprises 15 residues. The CDR3 loop reads CASSKLTVSNQPQHF. The CDR3 DNA is TGTGCCAGCAGCAAACTGACAGTTAGCAATCAGCCCCAGCATTTT.

With respect to this clonotype: This may come from a read error, since a much larger clone is one base off. The J gene is TRBJ2-3, the V gene TRBV7-9; D is unresolved. The V end lost 2 bases, the J end lost 1 base, and 19 bases lay between the germline ends. Germline V lookup: CDR1 SEHNR, CDR2 FQNEAQ (reference sequence). This CDR3 has 18 amino acids. The CDR3 coding sequence is TGTGCCAGCAGCTTATTAGTGGGCAGGAGCACCCGCACAGATACGCAGTATTTT. Its translation is CASSLLVGRSTRTDTQYF.

This clonotype was found many times. The J gene is TRBJ2-1, the V gene TRBV6-5; D possibly uses TRBD1 or TRBD2 (6 bases each). CDR3 size: 14 residues. Germline V gene sequence: CDR1 MNHEY, CDR2 SVGAGI. V lost 2 bases to trimming and J lost 9 bases, with 14 bases between them. CDR3 residues: CASSYAPGAGEQFF. In DNA, the CDR3 is TGTGCCAGCAGTTACGCTCCGGGGGCCGGTGAGCAGTTCTTC.

Ten or more counts support this clonotype. The chain couples TRBV7-2 to TRBJ2-1; D might be TRBD2 (6 bases). The CDR3 has 14 amino acids. Germline-derived CDR1 and CDR2 are SGHTA and FQGNSA. Trimming stripped 4 bases from V and 5 bases from J, with 12 bases between. In DNA form, the CDR3 reads TGTGCCAGCAGCTATCAGACGGGAGACAATGAGCAGTTCTTC. Amino acid sequence: CASSYQTGDNEQFF.

The table lists this clonotype with many counts. The CDR3 region is CASSGQGALTQHF. For the CDR3, the DNA is TGTGCCAGCAGCGGACAGGGGGCCTTGACCCAGCATTTT. This sequence joins TRBV9 and TRBJ1-5; 10 bases match TRBD1. The CDR3 loop spans 13 amino acids. Germline assignment: CDR1 SGDLS and CDR2 YYNGEE. Unmatched junction bases numbered 5, after V lost 3 bases and J lost 11 bases. Based on the CDR3 plus reference TRBV9 and TRBJ1-5, the full variable domain is DSGVTQTPKHLITATGQRVTLRCSPRSGDLSVYWYQQSLDQGLQFLIQYYNGEERAKGNILERFSAQQFPDLHSELNLSSLELGDSALYFCASSGQGALTQHFGDGTRLSIL.

This clonotype appeared many times. The chain carries TRBV4-3 and TRBJ2-3, with D possibly being TRBD2 (6 bases). This CDR3 comprises 19 residues. V gave up 0 bases and J gave up 0 bases, with 19 bases separating them. Germline loops: CDR1 LGHNA, CDR2 YSLEER. The CDR3 DNA reads TGCGCCAGCAGCCAAGAAATGGTGACGGGCGGGGCAAGCACAGATACGCAGTATTTT. It translates to CASSQEMVTGGASTDTQYF.

This clonotype has at least ten counts. The chain couples TRBV7-9 to TRBJ2-5; 13 bases are shared with TRBD2. The CDR3 extends over 16 amino acids. Trimming cost V 5 bases and J 1 base; bases outside gene matches: 4. Looked up from germline, CDR1 is SEHNR and CDR2 is FQNEAQ (reference sequence). The CDR3 DNA reads TGTGCCAGCAGCAGGACTAGCGGGGGCCTCCAAGAGACCCAGTACTTC. This encodes CASSRTSGGLQETQYF. Looking up the rest from reference TRBV7-9 and TRBJ2-5 gives the full variable domain: DTGVSQNPRHKITKRGQNVTFRCDPISEHNRLYWYRQTLGQGPEFLTYFQNEAQLEKSRLLSDRFSAERPKGSFSTLEIQRTEQGDSAMYLCASSRTSGGLQETQYFGPGTRLLVL.

At least ten counts were recorded for this clonotype. The chain carries TRBV3-1 and TRBJ2-7; D is unclear. This CDR3 is built from 11 residues. The ends were cut back, 6 bases at V and 6 bases at J, with 9 bases in the middle. Germline assignment: CDR1 LGHDT and CDR2 YNNKEL (reference sequence). This CDR3 reads CASRDAGEQYF. In nucleotides, the CDR3 is TGTGCCAGCAGGGATGCCGGCGAGCAGTACTTC.

This clonotype was detected many times. The chain couples TRBV30 to TRBJ1-1, with D possibly matching TRBD1 (5 bases). Between the trimmed V and J ends, which lost 8 bases and 4 bases, there was a span of 17 bases. CDR1 is GTSNPN and CDR2 is SVGIG in the germline V gene (reference sequence). The CDR3 loop spans 13 amino acids. CDR3 in amino acids: CAASGGGITEAFF. CDR3 nucleotide sequence: TGTGCCGCGTCCGGGGGGGGAATCACTGAAGCTTTCTTT.

This clonotype was picked up many times. The chain couples TRBV7-2 to TRBJ1-1; no clear D. Germline loops: CDR1 SGHTA, CDR2 FQGNSA. V was clipped by 5 bases and J by 4 bases, with 14 bases between them. The CDR3 sequence is 14 residues long. CDR3 nucleotides: TGTGCCAGCAGCCCCCCTAATTTCGGCACTGAAGCTTTCTTT. This gives the protein CASSPPNFGTEAFF.

Only a few counts were recorded for this clonotype. The chain employs TRBV20-1 and TRBJ2-3; D is possibly TRBD1 or TRBD2 (6 bases each). Germline V lookup: CDR1 DFQATT, CDR2 SNEGSKA (reference sequence). The length of the CDR3 is 19 residues. Trimming shortened V by 6 bases and J by 4 bases, and 32 bases separated the two germline ends. CDR3 DNA: TGCAGTGCAACCTCGTCCGGGGGCGCAAATTGGGTTTCCGCAGATACGCAGTATTTT. Amino acid sequence: CSATSSGGANWVSADTQYF.

This clonotype was observed many times. V is TRBV30 and J is TRBJ1-1; D uncertain. There are 12 residues in the CDR3. Trimming removed 4 bases from V and 5 bases from J, with 11 bases in between. From germline, CDR1 is GTSNPN and CDR2 SVGIG (reference sequence). CDR3 residues: CAWIAGRTEAFF. The CDR3 bases are TGTGCCTGGATAGCGGGGAGGACTGAAGCTTTCTTT. Variable domain in full (rest from reference TRBV30 and TRBJ1-1): SQTIHQWPATLVQPVGSPLSLECTVEGTSNPNLYWYRQAAGRGLQLLFYSVGIGQISSEVPQNLSASRPQDRQFILSSKKLLLSDSGFYLCAWIAGRTEAFFGQGTRLTVV.

This chain uses TRBV5-6 with TRBJ2-7, with D perhaps TRBD2 (6 bases). Looked up from germline, CDR1 is SGHDT and CDR2 is YYEEEE. CDR3 length: 15 amino acids. The V gene lost 1 base and the J gene lost 5 bases, with 16 bases spanning the gap. In DNA form, the CDR3 reads TGTGCCAGCAGCTTGTGGCAGGGACTCCTCCACGAGCAGTACTTC. Residues: CASSLWQGLLHEQYF.

This clonotype was detected ten times or more. The J gene is TRBJ1-5, the V gene TRBV6-6, with D uncertain. Between the trimmed V and J ends, which lost 6 bases and 5 bases, there was a span of 11 bases. This CDR3 comprises 13 residues. Per the germline V gene, CDR1 is MNHNY and CDR2 is SVGAGI (reference sequence). CDR3 in amino acids: CASSHGAYQPQHF. CDR3 nucleotide sequence: TGTGCCAGCAGCCACGGTGCGTATCAGCCCCAGCATTTT.

On this clonotype itself: A much larger clone lies a single base off, so this may be a read error. No conserved phenylalanine or tryptophan is present at the end of the CDR3, so a read error is the likely explanation. J is TRBJ1-2 and V is TRBV29-1, with TRBD1 identical over 7 bases. This CDR3 has 14 amino acids. Trimming removed 7 bases from V and 3 bases from J; junction bases left unmatched: 11. The germline V gene has CDR1 SQVTM and CDR2 ANQGSEA. The chain's CDR3 is CSARGQNLYYGYTL. The CDR3 nucleotides read TGCAGCGCCAGGGGACAGAACCTTTACTATGGCTACACCCTC.

The chain carries TRBV6-2 or TRBV6-3 and TRBJ2-3; 12 positions match TRBD2. Looked up from germline, CDR1 is MNHEY and CDR2 is SVGEGT. Germline trimming cut 5 bases from V and 4 bases from J; bases unmatched to any gene: 13. The CDR3 spans 18 residues. Here the CDR3 DNA reads TGTGCCAGCAGTCCCGATTGGACTAGCGGGGCCGACCCAGATACGCAGTATTTT. It specifies CASSPDWTSGADPDTQYF.